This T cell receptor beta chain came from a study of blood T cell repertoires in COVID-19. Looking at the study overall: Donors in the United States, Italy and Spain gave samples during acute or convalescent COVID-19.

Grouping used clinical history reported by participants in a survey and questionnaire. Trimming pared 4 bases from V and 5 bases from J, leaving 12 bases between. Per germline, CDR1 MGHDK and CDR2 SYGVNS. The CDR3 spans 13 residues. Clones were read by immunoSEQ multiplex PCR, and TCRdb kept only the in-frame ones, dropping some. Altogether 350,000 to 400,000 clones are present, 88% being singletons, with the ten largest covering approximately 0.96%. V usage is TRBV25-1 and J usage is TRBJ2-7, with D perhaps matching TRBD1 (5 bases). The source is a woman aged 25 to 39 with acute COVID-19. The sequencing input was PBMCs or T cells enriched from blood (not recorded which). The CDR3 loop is CASSVGARDEQYF. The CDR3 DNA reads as TGTGCCAGCAGTGTAGGGGCTCGGGACGAGCAGTACTTC.